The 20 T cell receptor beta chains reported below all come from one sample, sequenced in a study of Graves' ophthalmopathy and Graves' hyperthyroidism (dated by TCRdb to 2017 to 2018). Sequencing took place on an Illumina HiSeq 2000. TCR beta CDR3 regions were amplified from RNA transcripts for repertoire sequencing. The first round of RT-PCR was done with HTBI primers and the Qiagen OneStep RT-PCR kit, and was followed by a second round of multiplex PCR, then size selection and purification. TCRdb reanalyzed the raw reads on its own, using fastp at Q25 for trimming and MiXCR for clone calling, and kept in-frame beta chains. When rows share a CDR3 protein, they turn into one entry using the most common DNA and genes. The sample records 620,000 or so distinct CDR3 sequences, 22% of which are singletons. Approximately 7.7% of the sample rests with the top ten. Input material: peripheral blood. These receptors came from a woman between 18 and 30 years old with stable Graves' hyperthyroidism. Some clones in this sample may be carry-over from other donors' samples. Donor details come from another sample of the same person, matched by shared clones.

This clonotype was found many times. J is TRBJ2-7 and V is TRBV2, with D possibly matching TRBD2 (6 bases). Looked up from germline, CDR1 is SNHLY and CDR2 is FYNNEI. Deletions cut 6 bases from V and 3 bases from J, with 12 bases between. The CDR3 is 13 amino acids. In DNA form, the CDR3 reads TGTGCCAGCAGACTCACGGGACTCTACGAGCAGTACTTC. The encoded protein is CASRLTGLYEQYF.

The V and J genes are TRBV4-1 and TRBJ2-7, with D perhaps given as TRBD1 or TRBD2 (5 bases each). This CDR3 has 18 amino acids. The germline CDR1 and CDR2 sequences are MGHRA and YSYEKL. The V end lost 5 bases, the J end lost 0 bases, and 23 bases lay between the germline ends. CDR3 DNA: TGCGCCAGCAGCTCCCGCCTCAGGGACCGCATCCACTCCTACGAGCAGTACTTC. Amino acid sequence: CASSSRLRDRIHSYEQYF.

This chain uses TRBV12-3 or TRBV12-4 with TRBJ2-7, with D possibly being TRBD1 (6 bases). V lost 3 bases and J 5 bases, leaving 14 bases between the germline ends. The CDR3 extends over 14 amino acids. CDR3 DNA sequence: TGTGCCAGCAGTTTCCTTGCCAGGGGCCACGAGCAGTACTTC. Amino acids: CASSFLARGHEQYF.

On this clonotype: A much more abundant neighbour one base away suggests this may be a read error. The CDR3 is CSANTRTGSGYGYTF. The DNA of the CDR3 is TGCAGTGCTAATACCAGGACAGGGTCCGGGTATGGCTACACCTTC. The chain employs TRBV20-1 and TRBJ1-2; 8 positions match TRBD1. Trimming removed 4 bases from V and 5 bases from J; junction bases left unmatched: 12. Looked up from germline, CDR1 is DFQATT and CDR2 is SNEGSKA (reference sequence). CDR3 length: 15 residues.

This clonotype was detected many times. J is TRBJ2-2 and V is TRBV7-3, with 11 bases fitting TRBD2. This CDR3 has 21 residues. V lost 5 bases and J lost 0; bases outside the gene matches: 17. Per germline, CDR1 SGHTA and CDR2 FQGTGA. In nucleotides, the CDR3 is TGTGCCAGCAGCGGAGACCGAAAGGGGCTAGCGGGGGGATCGAACACCGGGGAGCTGTTTTTT. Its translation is CASSGDRKGLAGGSNTGELFF.

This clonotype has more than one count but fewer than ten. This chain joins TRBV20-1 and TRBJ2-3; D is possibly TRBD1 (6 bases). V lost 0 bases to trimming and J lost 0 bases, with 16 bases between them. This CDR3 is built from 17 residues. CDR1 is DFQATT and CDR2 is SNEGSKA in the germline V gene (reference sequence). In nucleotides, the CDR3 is TGCAGTGCTAGAGAGGGACAACGACCCTCTAGCACAGATACGCAGTATTTT. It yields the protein CSAREGQRPSSTDTQYF.

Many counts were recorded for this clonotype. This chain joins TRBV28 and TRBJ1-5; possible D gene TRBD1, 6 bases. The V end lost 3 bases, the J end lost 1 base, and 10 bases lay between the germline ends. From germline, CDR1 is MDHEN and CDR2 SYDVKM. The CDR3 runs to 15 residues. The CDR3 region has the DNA TGTGCCAGCAGTTTTGAGGGGGAAAGCAATCAGCCCCAGCATTTT. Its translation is CASSFEGESNQPQHF.

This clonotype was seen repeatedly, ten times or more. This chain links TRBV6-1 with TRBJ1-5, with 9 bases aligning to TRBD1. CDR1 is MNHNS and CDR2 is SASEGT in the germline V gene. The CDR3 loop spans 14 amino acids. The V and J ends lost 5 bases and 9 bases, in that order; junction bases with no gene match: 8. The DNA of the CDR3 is TGTGCCAGCAGTCCCCGGGACAGGGTGCGGCCCCAGCATTTT. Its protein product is CASSPRDRVRPQHF.

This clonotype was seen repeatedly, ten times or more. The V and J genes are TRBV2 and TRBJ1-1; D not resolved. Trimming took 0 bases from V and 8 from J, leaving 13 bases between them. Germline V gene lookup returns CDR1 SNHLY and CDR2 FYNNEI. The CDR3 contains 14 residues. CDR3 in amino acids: CASSEAGFAEEAFF. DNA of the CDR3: TGTGCCAGCAGTGAAGCGGGGTTCGCTGAAGAAGCTTTCTTT. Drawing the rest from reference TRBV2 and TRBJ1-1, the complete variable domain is EPEVTQTPSHQVTQMGQEVILRCVPISNHLYFYWYRQILGQKVEFLVSFYNNEISEKSEIFDDQFSVERPDGSNFTLKIRSTKLEDSAMYFCASSEAGFAEEAFFGQGTRLTVV.

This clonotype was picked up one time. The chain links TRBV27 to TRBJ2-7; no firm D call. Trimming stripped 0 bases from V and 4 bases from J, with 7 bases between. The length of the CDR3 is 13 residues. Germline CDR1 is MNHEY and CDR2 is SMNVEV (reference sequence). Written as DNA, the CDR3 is TGTGCCAGCAGTTTATCCCCACAATACGAGCAGTACTTC. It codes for CASSLSPQYEQYF.

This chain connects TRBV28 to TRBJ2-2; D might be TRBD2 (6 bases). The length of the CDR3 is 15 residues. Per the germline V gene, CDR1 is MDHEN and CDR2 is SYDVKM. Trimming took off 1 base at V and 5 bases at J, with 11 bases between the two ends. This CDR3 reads CASSLYGGRTGELFF. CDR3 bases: TGTGCCAGCAGTTTATACGGGGGTCGGACCGGGGAGCTGTTTTTT.

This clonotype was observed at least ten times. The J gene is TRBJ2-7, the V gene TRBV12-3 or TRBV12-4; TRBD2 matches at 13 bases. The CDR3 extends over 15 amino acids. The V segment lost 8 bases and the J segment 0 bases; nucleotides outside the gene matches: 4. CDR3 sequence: CASRGLAGTSYEQYF. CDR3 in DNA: TGTGCCAGCCGGGGACTAGCGGGAACCTCCTACGAGCAGTACTTC.

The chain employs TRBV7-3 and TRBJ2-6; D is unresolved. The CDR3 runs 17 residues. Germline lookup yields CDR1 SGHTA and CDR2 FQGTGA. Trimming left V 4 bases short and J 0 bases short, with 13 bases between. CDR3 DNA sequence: TGTGCCAGCAGCTCCCCGACGGACGGCTCTGGGGCCAACGTCCTGACTTTC. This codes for CASSSPTDGSGANVLTF.

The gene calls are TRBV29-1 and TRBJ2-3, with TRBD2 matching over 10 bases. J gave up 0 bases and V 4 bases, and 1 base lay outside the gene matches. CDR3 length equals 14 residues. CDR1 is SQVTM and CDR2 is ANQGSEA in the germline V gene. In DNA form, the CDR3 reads TGCAGCGTTGCACTAGCGGGAAGCACAGATACGCAGTATTTT. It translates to CSVALAGSTDTQYF.

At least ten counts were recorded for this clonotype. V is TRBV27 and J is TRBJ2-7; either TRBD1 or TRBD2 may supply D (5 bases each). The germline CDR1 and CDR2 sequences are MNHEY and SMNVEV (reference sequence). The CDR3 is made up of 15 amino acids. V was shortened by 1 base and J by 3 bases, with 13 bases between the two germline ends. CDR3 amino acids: CASSLLGTENYEQYF. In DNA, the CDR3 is TGTGCCAGCAGTTTATTAGGGACGGAAAACTACGAGCAGTACTTC.

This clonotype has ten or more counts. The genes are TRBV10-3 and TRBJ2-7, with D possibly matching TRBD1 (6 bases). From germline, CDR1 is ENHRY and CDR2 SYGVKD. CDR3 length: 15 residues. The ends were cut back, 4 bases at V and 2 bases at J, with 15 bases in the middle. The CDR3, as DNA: TGTGCCATCAGTGGGAAACAGGGCCCTACCTACGAGCAGTACTTC. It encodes CAISGKQGPTYEQYF.

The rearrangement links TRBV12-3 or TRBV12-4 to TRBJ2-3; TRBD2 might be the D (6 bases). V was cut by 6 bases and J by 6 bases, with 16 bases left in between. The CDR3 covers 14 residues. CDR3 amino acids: CASSYPGLADTQYF. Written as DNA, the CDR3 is TGTGCCAGCAGCTACCCGGGACTCGCGGATACGCAGTATTTT.

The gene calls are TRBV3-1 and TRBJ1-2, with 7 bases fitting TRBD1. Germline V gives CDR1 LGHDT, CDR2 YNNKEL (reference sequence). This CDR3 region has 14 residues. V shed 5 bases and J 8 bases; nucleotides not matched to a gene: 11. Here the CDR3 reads CASSVQGQSRGYTF. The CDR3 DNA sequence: TGTGCCAGCAGCGTCCAGGGACAGTCGCGAGGCTACACCTTC.

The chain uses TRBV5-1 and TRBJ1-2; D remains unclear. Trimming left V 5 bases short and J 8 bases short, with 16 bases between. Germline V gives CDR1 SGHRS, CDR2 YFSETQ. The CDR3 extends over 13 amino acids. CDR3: CASSPGSGLGYTF. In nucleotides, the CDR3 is TGCGCCAGCAGTCCTGGGTCCGGCCTAGGCTACACCTTC.

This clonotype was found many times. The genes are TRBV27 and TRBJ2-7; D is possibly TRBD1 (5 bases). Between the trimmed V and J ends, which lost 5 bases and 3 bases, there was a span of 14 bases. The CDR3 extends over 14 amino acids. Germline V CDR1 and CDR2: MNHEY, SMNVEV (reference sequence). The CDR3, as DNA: TGTGCCAGCAGTGACGCAGACAGCCTCTACGAGCAGTACTTC. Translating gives CASSDADSLYEQYF.